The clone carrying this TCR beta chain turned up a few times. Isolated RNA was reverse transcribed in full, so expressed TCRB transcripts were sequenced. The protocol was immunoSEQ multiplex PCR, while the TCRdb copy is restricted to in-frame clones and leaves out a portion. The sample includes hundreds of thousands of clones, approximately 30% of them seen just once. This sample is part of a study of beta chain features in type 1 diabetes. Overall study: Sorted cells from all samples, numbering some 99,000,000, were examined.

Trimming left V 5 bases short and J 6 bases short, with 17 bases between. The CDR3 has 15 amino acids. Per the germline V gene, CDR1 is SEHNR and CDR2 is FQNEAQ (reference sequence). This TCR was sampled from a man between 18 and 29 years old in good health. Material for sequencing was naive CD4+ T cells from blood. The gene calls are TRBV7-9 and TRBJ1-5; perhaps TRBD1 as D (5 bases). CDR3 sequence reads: CASSNSIGTSQPQHF. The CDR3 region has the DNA TGTGCCAGCAGCAACTCCATCGGGACTTCTCAGCCCCAGCATTTT. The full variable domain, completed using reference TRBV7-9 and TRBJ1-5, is DTGVSQNPRHKITKRGQNVTFRCDPISEHNRLYWYRQTLGQGPEFLTYFQNEAQLEKSRLLSDRFSAERPKGSFSTLEIQRTEQGDSAMYLCASSNSIGTSQPQHFGDGTRLSIL.